One sample yielded the 10 T cell receptor beta chains listed below, sequenced in a study of cytomegalovirus exposure and HLA in healthy donors. It was with 60 Vbeta and 13 Jbeta primers that the PCR ran. Data came from immunoSEQ multiplex PCR; TCRdb stores just in-frame clones and leaves some out. This table has 160,000 or so clones, approximately 79% appearing once. Input material: PBMCs. The receptor set was obtained from a man in his forties or fifties in good health and CMV-seropositive.

The gene calls are TRBV15 and TRBJ2-2; 8 positions match TRBD1. The germline CDR1 and CDR2 sequences are LNHNV and YYDKDF (reference sequence). Trimming removed 3 bases from V and 1 base from J; junction bases left unmatched: 7. This CDR3 comprises 17 residues. CDR3 sequence reads: CATSRTVGTGNTGELFF. The CDR3 DNA sequence: TGTGCCACCAGCAGGACCGTGGGGACAGGGAACACCGGGGAGCTGTTTTTT.

The rearrangement links TRBV23-1 to TRBJ2-7; the D gene is possibly TRBD1 (6 bases). TRBV23-1 is an open reading frame, and its role is uncertain. The V end was cut by 4 bases, the J end by 2 bases, with 18 bases between. This CDR3 has 16 amino acids. This CDR3 is CASSRGQKKAPYEQYF. CDR3 DNA sequence: TGCGCCAGCAGTCGAGGACAGAAGAAGGCCCCCTACGAGCAGTACTTC.

The chain combines TRBV27 with TRBJ2-5; 7 bases align to TRBD1. J was trimmed by 7 bases and V by 6 bases; bases with no gene match: 11. This CDR3 spans 14 amino acids. The V gene's germline CDR1 is MNHEY and CDR2 SMNVEV (reference sequence). CDR3 DNA sequence: TGTGCCAGCAGAGCACCGCGACAGGGTTCGACCCAGTACTTC. Translation gives CASRAPRQGSTQYF.

J is TRBJ2-4 and V is TRBV29-1; the D gene is possibly TRBD2 (5 bases). There are 13 residues in the CDR3. The germline gives CDR1 SQVTM, CDR2 ANQGSEA. Trimming removed 5 bases at V and 0 bases at J, with 8 bases between. The CDR3 region has the DNA TGCAGCGTTTGGGAGCTAGCCAAAAACATTCAGTACTTC. Residues: CSVWELAKNIQYF.

With regard to this clone: At one boundary the junction diverges from the germline segment, which might be a read error. This sequence joins TRBV7-9 and TRBJ2-7, with D maybe TRBD1 (5 bases). The CDR3 extends over 15 amino acids. Germline values: CDR1 SEHNR, CDR2 FQNEAQ (reference sequence). The CDR3 DNA reads as TGTTCCAGCAGTAAACTAACAGGCCCGATAAGCGAGCAGTACTTC. Amino acid sequence: CSSSKLTGPISEQYF.

V gene TRBV19 combines with J gene TRBJ2-1; maybe TRBD2 (6 bases). CDR1 is LNHDA, CDR2 SQIVND, per germline (reference sequence). The ends were cut back, 3 bases at V and 7 bases at J, with 19 bases in the middle. The CDR3 runs 16 residues. The CDR3 coding sequence is TGTGCCAGTAGTATGCGGGGACCCCGCGCGTTTAATGAGCAGTTCTTC. It translates to CASSMRGPRAFNEQFF.

J is TRBJ1-1 and V is TRBV6-6; 7 bases fit TRBD1. CDR1 is MNHNY, CDR2 SVGAGI, per germline (reference sequence). The CDR3 totals 15 residues. V trimming: 5 bases; J trimming: 1 base; junction bases outside the gene matches: 7. The CDR3 nucleotides are TGTGCCAGCAGTGACCCAGGGACAGAGAACACTGAAGCTTTCTTT. It specifies CASSDPGTENTEAFF.

This sequence joins TRBV7-9 and TRBJ2-5; 7 bases map to TRBD1. The CDR3 is made up of 15 amino acids. The trim removed 5 bases at V and 5 bases at J, leaving 11 bases unmatched. Germline V lookup: CDR1 SEHNR, CDR2 FQNEAQ (reference sequence). The CDR3 reads CASSVSQGLSETQYF. The CDR3, as DNA: TGTGCCAGCAGCGTCTCACAGGGGCTGTCGGAGACCCAGTACTTC.

The rearrangement joins TRBV2 to TRBJ2-3; 7 bases agree with TRBD2. Germline loops: CDR1 SNHLY, CDR2 FYNNEI. V was clipped by 5 bases and J by 3 bases; unmatched bases: 8. This CDR3 has 15 amino acids. CDR3 nucleotide sequence: TGTGCCAGCAGTCCTTTAGGGCGGGAGACAGATACGCAGTATTTT. This encodes CASSPLGRETDTQYF.

The chain joins TRBV27 to TRBJ2-7; TRBD1 agrees at 8 bases. Germline lookup yields CDR1 MNHEY and CDR2 SMNVEV (reference sequence). With V trimmed by 5 bases and J by 3 bases, 6 bases remained unmatched. CDR3 size: 14 residues. CDR3 nucleotide sequence: TGTGCCAGCAGTCACGACAGGGGTATCTACGAGCAGTACTTC. Protein product: CASSHDRGIYEQYF.